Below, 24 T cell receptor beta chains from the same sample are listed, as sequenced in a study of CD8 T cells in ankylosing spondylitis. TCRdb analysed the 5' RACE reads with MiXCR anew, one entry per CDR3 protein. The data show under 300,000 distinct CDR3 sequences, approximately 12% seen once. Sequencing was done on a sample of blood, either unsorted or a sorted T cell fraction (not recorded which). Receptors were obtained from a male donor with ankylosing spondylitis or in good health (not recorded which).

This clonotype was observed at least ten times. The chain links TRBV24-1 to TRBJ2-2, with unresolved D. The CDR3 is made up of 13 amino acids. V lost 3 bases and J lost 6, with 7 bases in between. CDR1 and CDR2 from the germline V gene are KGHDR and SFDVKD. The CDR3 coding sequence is TGTGCCACCAGTGATAGAGGTTCCGGGGAGCTGTTTTTT. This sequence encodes CATSDRGSGELFF.

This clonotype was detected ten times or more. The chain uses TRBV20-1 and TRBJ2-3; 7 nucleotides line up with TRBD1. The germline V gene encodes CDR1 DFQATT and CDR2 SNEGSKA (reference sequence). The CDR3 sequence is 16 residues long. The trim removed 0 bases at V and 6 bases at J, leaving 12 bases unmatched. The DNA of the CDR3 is TGCAGTGCTAGAGATCTGTATGAAGGGGGCCGGGATACGCAGTATTTT. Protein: CSARDLYEGGRDTQYF.

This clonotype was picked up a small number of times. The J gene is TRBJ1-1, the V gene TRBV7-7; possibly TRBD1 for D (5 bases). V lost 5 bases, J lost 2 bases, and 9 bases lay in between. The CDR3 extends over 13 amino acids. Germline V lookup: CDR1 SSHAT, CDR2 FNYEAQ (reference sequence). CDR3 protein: CASSEGYNTEAFF. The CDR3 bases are TGTGCCAGCAGCGAGGGGTACAACACTGAAGCTTTCTTT.

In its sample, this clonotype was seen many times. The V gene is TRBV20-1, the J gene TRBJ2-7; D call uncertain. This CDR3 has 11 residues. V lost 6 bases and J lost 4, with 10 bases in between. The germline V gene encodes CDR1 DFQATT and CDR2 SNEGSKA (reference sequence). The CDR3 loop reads CSARTLYEQYF. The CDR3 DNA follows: TGCAGTGCCCGAACTCTGTACGAGCAGTACTTC.

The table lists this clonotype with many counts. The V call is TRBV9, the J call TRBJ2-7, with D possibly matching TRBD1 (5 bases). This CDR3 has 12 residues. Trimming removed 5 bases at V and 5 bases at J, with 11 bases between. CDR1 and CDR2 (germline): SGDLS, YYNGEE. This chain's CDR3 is CASSPTGNEQYF. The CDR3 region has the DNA TGTGCCAGCAGTCCCACAGGAAACGAGCAGTACTTC.

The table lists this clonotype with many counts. The CDR3 coding sequence is TGCGCCAGCAGCTTGGTACAGGGGGCGCCAGATACGCAGTATTTT. Its translation: CASSLVQGAPDTQYF. This chain links TRBV5-1 with TRBJ2-3; the match to TRBD1 covers 9 bases. Germline-derived CDR1 and CDR2 are SGHRS and YFSETQ. The CDR3 has 15 amino acids. Trimming took 0 bases from V and 4 from J; bases not matched to a gene: 3.

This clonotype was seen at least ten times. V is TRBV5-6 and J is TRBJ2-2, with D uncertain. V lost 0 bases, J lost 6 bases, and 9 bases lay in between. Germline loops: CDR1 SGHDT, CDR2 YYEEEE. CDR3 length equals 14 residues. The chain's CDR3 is CASSLGGAPGELFF. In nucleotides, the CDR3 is TGTGCCAGCAGCTTGGGTGGAGCTCCCGGGGAGCTGTTTTTT. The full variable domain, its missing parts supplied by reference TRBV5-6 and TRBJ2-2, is DAGVTQSPTHLIKTRGQQVTLRCSPKSGHDTVSWYQQALGQGPQFIFQYYEEEERQRGNFPDRFSGHQFPNYSSELNVNALLLGDSALYLCASSLGGAPGELFFGEGSRLTVL.

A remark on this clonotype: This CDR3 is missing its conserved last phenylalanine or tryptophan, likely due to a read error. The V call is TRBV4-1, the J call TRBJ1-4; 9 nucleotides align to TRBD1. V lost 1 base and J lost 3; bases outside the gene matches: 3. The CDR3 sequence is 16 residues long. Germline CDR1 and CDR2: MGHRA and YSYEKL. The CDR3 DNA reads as TGCGCCAGCAGCCAAGGAGGACAGGGGTCTAATGAAAAACTGTTTTTG. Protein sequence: CASSQGGQGSNEKLFL.

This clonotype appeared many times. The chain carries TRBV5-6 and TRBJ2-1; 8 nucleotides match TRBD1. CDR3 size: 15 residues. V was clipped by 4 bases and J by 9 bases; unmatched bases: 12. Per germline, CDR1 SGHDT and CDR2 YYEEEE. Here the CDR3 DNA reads TGTGCCAGCAGCCCCCTGGACAGGGACAATGGTGAGCAGTTCTTC. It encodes CASSPLDRDNGEQFF.

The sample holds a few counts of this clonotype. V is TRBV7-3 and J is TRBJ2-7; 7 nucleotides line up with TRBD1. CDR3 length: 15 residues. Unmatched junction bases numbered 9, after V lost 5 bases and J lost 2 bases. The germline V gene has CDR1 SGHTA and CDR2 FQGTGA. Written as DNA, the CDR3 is TGTGCCAGCAGCCTAGAGGGACAGCCTACCTACGAGCAGTACTTC. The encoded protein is CASSLEGQPTYEQYF. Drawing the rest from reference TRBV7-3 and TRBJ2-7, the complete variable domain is GAGVSQTPSNKVTEKGKYVELRCDPISGHTALYWYRQSLGQGPEFLIYFQGTGAADDSGLPNDRFFAVRPEGSVSTLKIQRTERGDSAVYLCASSLEGQPTYEQYFGPGTRLTVT.

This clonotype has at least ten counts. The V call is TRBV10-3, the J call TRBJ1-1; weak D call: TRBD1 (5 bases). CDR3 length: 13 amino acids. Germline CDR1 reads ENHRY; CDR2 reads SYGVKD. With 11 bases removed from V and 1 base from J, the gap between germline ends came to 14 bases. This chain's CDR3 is CAFKAGPNTEAFF. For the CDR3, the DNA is TGTGCCTTCAAGGCAGGGCCGAACACTGAAGCTTTCTTT.

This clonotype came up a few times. The CDR3 reads CASSADSYGQYF. The DNA of the CDR3 is TGTGCCAGCAGCGCGGACAGCTATGGGCAGTACTTC. The chain combines TRBV7-9 with TRBJ2-4; D may be TRBD1 (6 bases). The length of the CDR3 is 12 residues. Germline V gene sequence: CDR1 SEHNR, CDR2 FQNEAQ (reference sequence). Trimming removed 5 bases from V and 13 bases from J, with 15 bases in between. Variable domain in full (rest from reference TRBV7-9 and TRBJ2-4): DTGVSQNPRHKITKRGQNVTFRCDPISEHNRLYWYRQTLGQGPEFLTYFQNEAQLEKSRLLSDRFSAERPKGSFSTLEIQRTEQGDSAMYLCASSADSYGQYFGAGTRLSVL.

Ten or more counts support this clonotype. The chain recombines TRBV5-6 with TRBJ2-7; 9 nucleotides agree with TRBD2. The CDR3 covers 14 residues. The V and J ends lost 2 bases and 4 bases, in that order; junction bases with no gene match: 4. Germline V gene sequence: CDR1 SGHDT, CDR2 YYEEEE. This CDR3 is CASSFPSGGYEQYF. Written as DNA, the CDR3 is TGTGCCAGCAGCTTCCCCAGCGGGGGGTACGAGCAGTACTTC. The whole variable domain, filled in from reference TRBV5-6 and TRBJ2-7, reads DAGVTQSPTHLIKTRGQQVTLRCSPKSGHDTVSWYQQALGQGPQFIFQYYEEEERQRGNFPDRFSGHQFPNYSSELNVNALLLGDSALYLCASSFPSGGYEQYFGPGTRLTVT.

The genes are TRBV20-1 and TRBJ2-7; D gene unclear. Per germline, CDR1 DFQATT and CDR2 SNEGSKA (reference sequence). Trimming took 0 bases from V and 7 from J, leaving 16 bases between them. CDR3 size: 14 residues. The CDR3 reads CSARDQETYAEQYF. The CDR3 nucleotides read TGCAGTGCTAGAGATCAGGAGACCTACGCTGAGCAGTACTTC.

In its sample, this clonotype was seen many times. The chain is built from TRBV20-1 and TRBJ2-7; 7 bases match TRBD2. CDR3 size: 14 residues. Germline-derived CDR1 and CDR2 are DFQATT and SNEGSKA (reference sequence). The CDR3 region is CSFPNRDYSYEQYF. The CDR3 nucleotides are TGCAGCTTTCCAAACCGGGACTACTCCTACGAGCAGTACTTC.

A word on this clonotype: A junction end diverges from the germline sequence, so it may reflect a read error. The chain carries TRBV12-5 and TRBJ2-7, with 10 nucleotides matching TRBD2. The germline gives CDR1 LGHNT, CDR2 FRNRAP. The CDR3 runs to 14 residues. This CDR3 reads CASGLGQNLAGAAF. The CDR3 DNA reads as TGTGCTAGTGGTTTGGGGCAGAACCTAGCGGGGGCCGCTTTC.

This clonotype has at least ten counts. In DNA form, the CDR3 reads TGCAGCGTTCTAAACCTTGGCACAGATACGCAGTATTTT. This sequence encodes CSVLNLGTDTQYF. This chain joins TRBV29-1 and TRBJ2-3; D not resolved. The ends were cut back, 5 bases at V and 1 base at J, with 10 bases in the middle. The CDR3 consists of 13 residues. The V gene's germline CDR1 is SQVTM and CDR2 ANQGSEA.

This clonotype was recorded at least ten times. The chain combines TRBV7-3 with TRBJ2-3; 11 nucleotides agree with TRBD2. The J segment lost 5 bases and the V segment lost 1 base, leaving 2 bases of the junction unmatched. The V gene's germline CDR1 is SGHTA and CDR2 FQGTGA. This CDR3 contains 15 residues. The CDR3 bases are TGTGCCAGCAGCTTAATGGGACTAGCGGAAGATACGCAGTATTTT. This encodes CASSLMGLAEDTQYF.

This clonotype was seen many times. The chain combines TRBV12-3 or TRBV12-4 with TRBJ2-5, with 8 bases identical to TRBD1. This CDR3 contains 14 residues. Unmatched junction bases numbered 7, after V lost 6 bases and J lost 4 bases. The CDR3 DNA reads TGTGCCAGCAGGCTCGGACAGGGAGGAGAGACCCAGTACTTC. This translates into CASRLGQGGETQYF.

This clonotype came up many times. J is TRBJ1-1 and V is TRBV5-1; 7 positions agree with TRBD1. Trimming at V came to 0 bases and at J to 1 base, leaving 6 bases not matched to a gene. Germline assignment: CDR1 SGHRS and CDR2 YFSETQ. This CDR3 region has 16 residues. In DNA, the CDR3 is TGCGCCAGCAGCTTGGAGCCAGGGGGGACGAACACTGAAGCTTTCTTT. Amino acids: CASSLEPGGTNTEAFF.

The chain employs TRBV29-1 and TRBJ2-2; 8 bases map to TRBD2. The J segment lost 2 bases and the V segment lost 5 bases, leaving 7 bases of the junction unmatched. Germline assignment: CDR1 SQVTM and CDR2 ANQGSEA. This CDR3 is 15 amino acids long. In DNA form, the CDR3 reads TGCAGCGTTTTTAGCGGGGAGGAAAACACCGGGGAGCTGTTTTTT. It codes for CSVFSGEENTGELFF.

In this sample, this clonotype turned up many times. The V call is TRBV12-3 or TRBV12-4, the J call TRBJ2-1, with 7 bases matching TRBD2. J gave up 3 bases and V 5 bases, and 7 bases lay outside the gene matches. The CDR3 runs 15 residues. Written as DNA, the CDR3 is TGTGCCAGCAGTCCTCGGGAGGTTAGCTACAATGAGCAGTTCTTC. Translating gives CASSPREVSYNEQFF.

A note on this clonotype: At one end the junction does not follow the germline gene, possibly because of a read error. This CDR3 is CASSLGDSNIGELFF. CDR3 DNA: TGCGCCAGCAGCTTGGGGGACAGCAACATCGGGGAGCTGTTTTTT. V gene TRBV5-1 combines with J gene TRBJ2-2, with 7 bases matching TRBD1. This CDR3 is 15 amino acids long. Germline V gives CDR1 SGHRS, CDR2 YFSETQ.

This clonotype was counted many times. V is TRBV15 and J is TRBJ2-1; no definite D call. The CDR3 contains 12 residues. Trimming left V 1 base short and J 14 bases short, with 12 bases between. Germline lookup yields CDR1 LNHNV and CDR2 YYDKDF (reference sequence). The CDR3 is CATSRVHGSEFF. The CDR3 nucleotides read TGTGCCACCAGCAGAGTCCATGGGTCGGAGTTCTTC.